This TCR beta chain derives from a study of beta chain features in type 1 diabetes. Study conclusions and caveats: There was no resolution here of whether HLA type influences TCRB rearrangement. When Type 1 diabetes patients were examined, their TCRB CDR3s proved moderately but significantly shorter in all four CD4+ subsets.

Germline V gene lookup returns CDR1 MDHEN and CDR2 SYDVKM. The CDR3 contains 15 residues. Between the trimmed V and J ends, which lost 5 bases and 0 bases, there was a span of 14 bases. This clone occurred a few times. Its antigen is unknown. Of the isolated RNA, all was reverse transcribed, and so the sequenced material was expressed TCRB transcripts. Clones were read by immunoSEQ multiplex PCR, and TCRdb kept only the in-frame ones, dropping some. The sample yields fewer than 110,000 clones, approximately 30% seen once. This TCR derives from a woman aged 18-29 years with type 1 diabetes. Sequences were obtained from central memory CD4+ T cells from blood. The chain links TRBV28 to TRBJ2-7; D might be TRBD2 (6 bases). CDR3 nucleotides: TGTGCCAGCAGTCCCCGAGGAGGGACCTCCTACGAGCAGTACTTC. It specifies CASSPRGGTSYEQYF. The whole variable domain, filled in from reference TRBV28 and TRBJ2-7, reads DVKVTQSSRYLVKRTGEKVFLECVQDMDHENMFWYRQDPGLGLRLIYFSYDVKMKEKGDIPEGYSVSREKKERFSLILESASTNQTSMYLCASSPRGGTSYEQYFGPGTRLTVT.